This TCR beta chain came from a study of yellow fever vaccine responses in identical twins. Overall study results and limits: Each twin's T cell response to the vaccine was reported to look partly convergent and partly personalized.

The CDR3 sequence is 14 residues long. CDR1 is MNHNS, CDR2 SASEGT, per germline. The V end lost 4 bases, the J end lost 1 base, and 10 bases lay between the germline ends. As regards this clonotype: Its antigen is unidentified.

TCRdb re-called the RT-PCR reads through MiXCR, storing one row per CDR3 protein. The sample holds tens of thousands of distinct CDR3 sequences, under 80% seen once. The sequence came from a woman in her late teens or twenties who received the yellow fever vaccine. V is TRBV6-1 and J is TRBJ1-1; maybe TRBD1 (5 bases). Source: T cells from blood (PBMCs), unsorted or a sorted subset (not recorded which), taken before or after yellow fever vaccination (not recorded which). The CDR3 region is CASSASGTNTEAFF. The CDR3 region has the DNA TGTGCCAGCAGTGCATCAGGGACGAACACTGAAGCTTTCTTT.